Each of the 29 T cell receptor beta chains below was sequenced from the same sample in a study of PD-L1 blockade in urothelial cancer. Time point here: pretreatment peripheral blood. Profiling relied on immunoSEQ multiplex PCR, and the TCRdb table lists in-frame clones only, not all of them. Seen here are about 52,000 clones, more than 75% observed once, and the top ten hold 1% to 1.5%. Source: PBMCs, taken around atezolizumab (anti-PD-L1) treatment. Receptor source: a man in his fifties with urothelial cancer.

The chain uses TRBV18 and TRBJ2-5; 10 positions agree with TRBD2. Germline V gene sequence: CDR1 KGHSH, CDR2 LQKENI. This CDR3 has 16 residues. The J segment lost 0 bases and the V segment lost 3 bases, leaving 4 bases of the junction unmatched. The CDR3 sequence is CASSPVAGGNQETQYF. The CDR3, as DNA: TGTGCCAGCTCACCGGTAGCGGGAGGAAACCAAGAGACCCAGTACTTC. The full variable domain, in which reference TRBV18 and TRBJ2-5 provide the parts outside the CDR3, is NAGVMQNPRHLVRRRGQEARLRCSPMKGHSHVYWYRQLPEEGLKFMVYLQKENIIDESGMPKERFSAEFPKEGPSILRIQQVVRGDSAAYFCASSPVAGGNQETQYFGPGTRLLVL.

This rearrangement joins TRBV11-2 to TRBJ1-2, with TRBD1 as a possible D gene (6 bases). Germline V CDR1 and CDR2: SGHAT, FQNNGV. The V gene lost 5 bases and the J gene lost 8 bases, with 21 bases spanning the gap. CDR3 length: 15 amino acids. CDR3 nucleotide sequence: TGTGCCAGCAGCCCATTCCAGGCGGGGGCCGGCGGCTACACCTTC. It codes for CASSPFQAGAGGYTF.

V and J are TRBV5-8 and TRBJ1-5; 9 nucleotides align to TRBD1. This CDR3 has 19 amino acids. The J segment lost 3 bases and the V segment lost 2 bases, leaving 15 bases of the junction unmatched. Germline V gene data show CDR1 as SGHTS and CDR2 as YDEGEE. The CDR3 region is CASSFVLGTGRLYNQPQHF. The CDR3 nucleotides are TGTGCCAGCAGCTTTGTTCTTGGGACAGGGAGGTTGTACAATCAGCCCCAGCATTTT.

This clone was picked up a small number of times. V is TRBV4-1 and J is TRBJ1-6; tentatively, D is TRBD1 (6 bases). This CDR3 has 15 residues. Germline V lookup: CDR1 MGHRA, CDR2 YSYEKL. The V and J ends lost 0 bases and 14 bases respectively, with 17 bases between them. CDR3: CASSQDPTGFRALHF. The DNA of the CDR3 is TGCGCCAGCAGCCAAGACCCTACAGGGTTCAGGGCCCTCCACTTT.

This clone was recorded only once. The chain couples TRBV6-1 to TRBJ1-5, with D perhaps TRBD1 (5 bases). The germline V gene encodes CDR1 MNHNS and CDR2 SASEGT. The CDR3 is 15 residues long. The V gene lost 4 bases and the J gene lost 0 bases, with 10 bases spanning the gap. CDR3 nucleotides: TGTGCCAGCAGTGGGGGCCTAACTAGCAATCAGCCCCAGCATTTT. Translated, it gives CASSGGLTSNQPQHF.

V usage is TRBV5-4 and J usage is TRBJ2-7, with 9 bases aligning to TRBD2. Germline CDR1 is SGHNT and CDR2 is YYREEE (reference sequence). This CDR3 has 17 amino acids. Trimming took 0 bases from V and 5 from J; bases not matched to a gene: 12. CDR3 in DNA: TGTGCCAGCAGCTTGGATATGCCAGCGGGAGGCCTTAACGAGCAGTACTTC. Translated, it gives CASSLDMPAGGLNEQYF.

The chain links TRBV7-3 to TRBJ2-1, with 7 bases that match TRBD2. V lost 8 bases to trimming and J lost 6 bases; unmatched junction nucleotides: 1. The CDR3 contains 11 residues. Per germline, CDR1 SGHTA and CDR2 FQGTGA. CDR3 in DNA: TGTGCCAGCGGGGAGGGCAATGAGCAGTTCTTC. Its translation is CASGEGNEQFF.

The chain recombines TRBV6-1 with TRBJ2-3; the match to TRBD2 covers 9 bases. The CDR3 spans 20 residues. Per the germline V gene, CDR1 is MNHNS and CDR2 is SASEGT. Trimming took 0 bases from V and 4 from J; bases not matched to a gene: 17. In DNA form, the CDR3 reads TGTGCCAGCAGTGAAGCGTCCCAGGCTTTGGCGGGGGGGCTGTCAGATACGCAGTATTTT. Translated, it gives CASSEASQALAGGLSDTQYF.

This clone was seen only once. The chain is built from TRBV14 and TRBJ2-7, with a tentative D call TRBD1 (7 bases). The germline V gene has CDR1 SGHDN and CDR2 FVKESK. The CDR3 is 18 residues long. V was trimmed by 0 bases and J by 0 bases, leaving 18 bases between them. The CDR3 region has the DNA TGTGCCAGCAGCCAAGAAAGGAGGGGGACAGCATTCTCCTACGAGCAGTACTTC. It yields the protein CASSQERRGTAFSYEQYF. Filled out from reference TRBV14 and TRBJ2-7, the complete variable domain reads EAGVTQFPSHSVIEKGQTVTLRCDPISGHDNLYWYRRVMGKEIKFLLHFVKESKQDESGMPNNRFLAERTGGTYSTLKVQPAELEDSGVYFCASSQERRGTAFSYEQYFGPGTRLTVT.

The chain is built from TRBV19 and TRBJ1-2; 8 bases match TRBD1. The CDR3 totals 14 residues. J lost 8 bases, V lost 4 bases, and 9 bases had no gene match. Per the germline V gene, CDR1 is LNHDA and CDR2 is SQIVND (reference sequence). Written as DNA, the CDR3 is TGTGCCAGTAGTAGGACAGGGCAGTCGGGAGGCTACACCTTC. Translated, it gives CASSRTGQSGGYTF. Variable domain in full (rest from reference TRBV19 and TRBJ1-2): DGGITQSPKYLFRKEGQNVTLSCEQNLNHDAMYWYRQDPGQGLRLIYYSQIVNDFQKGDIAEGYSVSREKKESFPLTVTSAQKNPTAFYLCASSRTGQSGGYTFGSGTRLTVV.

J is TRBJ2-1 and V is TRBV7-2; a weak D match, TRBD2 (5 bases). V shed 0 bases and J shed 0 bases, with 15 bases lying between them. Germline V lookup: CDR1 SGHTA, CDR2 FQGNSA. The CDR3 length is 18 residues. CDR3 in amino acids: CASSLAAGGGSSYNEQFF. The CDR3 bases are TGTGCCAGCAGCTTAGCGGCGGGCGGCGGCAGCTCCTACAATGAGCAGTTCTTC. Full variable domain (rest looked up from reference TRBV7-2 and TRBJ2-1): GAGVSQSPSNKVTEKGKDVELRCDPISGHTALYWYRQSLGQGLEFLIYFQGNSAPDKSGLPSDRFSAERTGGSVSTLTIQRTQQEDSAVYLCASSLAAGGGSSYNEQFFGPGTRLTVL.

J is TRBJ2-7 and V is TRBV7-8, with TRBD2 matching 11 bases. This CDR3 spans 16 amino acids. Germline V gene sequence: CDR1 SGHVS, CDR2 FQNEAQ. After removal of 1 base from V and 3 bases from J, the junction contained 5 bases not matched to a gene. This CDR3 is CASSLELAGGGYEQYF. In nucleotides, the CDR3 is TGTGCCAGCAGCTTAGAGCTAGCGGGAGGCGGCTACGAGCAGTACTTC.

This clone was picked up a small number of times. The chain combines TRBV5-1 with TRBJ2-7; 9 bases are a match to TRBD2. V trimming: 0 bases; J trimming: 3 bases; junction bases outside the gene matches: 4. The germline V gene has CDR1 SGHRS and CDR2 YFSETQ. The CDR3 contains 15 residues. The CDR3 bases are TGCGCCAGCAGCTTGGTTAGCGGGAGTAACTACGAGCAGTACTTC. Amino acids: CASSLVSGSNYEQYF.

V and J are TRBV7-2 and TRBJ2-3; possibly TRBD2 for D (6 bases). Deletions cut 1 base from V and 1 base from J, with 15 bases between. The CDR3 is 17 amino acids. Germline CDR1 SGHTA, CDR2 FQGNSA. The CDR3 loop is CASSLEGLGSGTDTQYF. The CDR3 coding sequence is TGTGCCAGCAGCTTAGAGGGACTGGGGTCGGGCACAGATACGCAGTATTTT.

V gene TRBV5-4 combines with J gene TRBJ1-1; D possibly corresponds to TRBD1 (6 bases). This CDR3 comprises 16 residues. Trimming left V 2 bases short and J 2 bases short, with 16 bases between. The germline CDR1 and CDR2 sequences are SGHNT and YYREEE (reference sequence). The CDR3: CASSLAGVKSNTEAFF. The DNA for the CDR3 is TGTGCCAGCAGCTTAGCAGGGGTGAAGAGCAACACTGAAGCTTTCTTT.

V is TRBV5-4 and J is TRBJ2-1, with 9 nucleotides matching TRBD2. Germline-derived CDR1 and CDR2 are SGHNT and YYREEE (reference sequence). Unmatched junction bases numbered 11, after V lost 0 bases and J lost 7 bases. This CDR3 is built from 17 residues. The CDR3 coding sequence is TGTGCCAGCAGCTTGGGGATAGGTGGAGCGGGGGGTAATGAGCAGTTCTTC. Amino acid sequence: CASSLGIGGAGGNEQFF.

This rearrangement joins TRBV11-3 to TRBJ1-4; 10 bases align to TRBD1. The CDR3 has 15 amino acids. CDR1 is SGHNT and CDR2 is YENEEA in the germline V gene. Losses at the gene ends were 5 bases for V and 8 bases for J; bases not matched to a gene: 8. The CDR3 spells CASSPGTGVDEKLFF. Written as DNA, the CDR3 is TGTGCCAGCAGCCCCGGGACAGGGGTTGACGAAAAACTGTTTTTT.

V is TRBV19 and J is TRBJ2-1; 7 bases are a match to TRBD1. From germline, CDR1 is LNHDA and CDR2 SQIVND (reference sequence). The CDR3 covers 15 residues. Trimming cost V 7 bases and J 0 bases; bases outside gene matches: 6. For the CDR3, the DNA is TGTGCCAGTACCGCGGACAGGAGCTCCTACAATGAGCAGTTCTTC. Translated: CASTADRSSYNEQFF.

The V call is TRBV9, the J call TRBJ1-2; 7 bases map to TRBD1. In germline, CDR1 is SGDLS, CDR2 YYNGEE. This CDR3 is built from 13 residues. Germline trimming cut 0 bases from V and 8 bases from J; bases unmatched to any gene: 4. CDR3 loop: CASSVGGGGGYTF. CDR3 in DNA: TGTGCCAGCAGCGTAGGTGGAGGGGGCGGCTACACCTTC. Full variable domain (remainder filled in from reference TRBV9 and TRBJ1-2): DSGVTQTPKHLITATGQRVTLRCSPRSGDLSVYWYQQSLDQGLQFLIQYYNGEERAKGNILERFSAQQFPDLHSELNLSSLELGDSALYFCASSVGGGGGYTFGSGTRLTVV.

The sample holds one count of this clone. The chain uses TRBV27 and TRBJ2-1, with 15 bases identical to TRBD2. The junction had 4 bases not matched to a gene; V was cut back by 5 bases and J by 8 bases. CDR3 length: 15 residues. Germline V gene data show CDR1 as MNHEY and CDR2 as SMNVEV (reference sequence). CDR3 sequence: CASSLGLAGGDEQFF. CDR3 coding DNA: TGTGCCAGCAGTCTGGGACTAGCGGGGGGAGATGAGCAGTTCTTC.

In DNA, the CDR3 is TGCGCCAGCAGCCAAAAGGGTCTAGCCGCTGAAGCTTTCTTT. It is translated as CASSQKGLAAEAFF. This sequence joins TRBV4-1 and TRBJ1-1; D gene ambiguous. The V gene's germline CDR1 is MGHRA and CDR2 YSYEKL. V lost 2 bases to trimming and J lost 6 bases, with 13 bases between them. The CDR3 consists of 14 residues.

The V call is TRBV30, the J call TRBJ2-3; D might be TRBD2 (6 bases). V lost 5 bases, J lost 8 bases, and 17 bases lay in between. CDR3 length equals 13 residues. From germline, CDR1 is GTSNPN and CDR2 SVGIG (reference sequence). The CDR3: CAWESVGTRTQYF. Here the CDR3 DNA reads TGTGCCTGGGAATCGGTAGGGACTCGTACGCAGTATTTT.

The gene calls are TRBV16 and TRBJ2-2; no reliable D call. The CDR3 contains 13 residues. V was pared by 2 bases and J by 1 base, with 2 bases between. CDR1 is KGHSY and CDR2 is FQNENV in the germline V gene. CDR3 DNA sequence: TGTGCCAGCAGCCAACAGAACACCGGGGAGCTGTTTTTT. This codes for CASSQQNTGELFF.

The V gene is TRBV16, the J gene TRBJ1-5, with 9 bases aligning to TRBD1. The CDR3 runs 16 residues. V was clipped by 5 bases and J by 4 bases; unmatched bases: 9. The germline V gene has CDR1 KGHSY and CDR2 FQNENV. The CDR3 here is CASSSTGGGKNQPQHF. In DNA form, the CDR3 reads TGTGCCAGCAGCTCTACAGGGGGCGGGAAGAATCAGCCCCAGCATTTT.

CDR3 region: CASSEAGGSPYNEQFF. For the CDR3, the DNA is TGCGCCAGCAGCGAAGCGGGCGGGAGCCCCTACAATGAGCAGTTCTTC. The gene calls are TRBV4-1 and TRBJ2-1; 7 bases match TRBD2. Trimming took 5 bases from V and 2 from J; bases not matched to a gene: 9. The CDR3 loop spans 16 amino acids. Germline assignment: CDR1 MGHRA and CDR2 YSYEKL.

The chain recombines TRBV21-1 with TRBJ2-4; the table's D call, TRBD2, was not checked against the DNA. TRBV21-1 is given as a pseudogene. The CDR3 has 18 amino acids. In DNA form, the CDR3 reads TGTGCCAGCAGCAAACAGACTAGCGGAGGCCTAGCCAAAAACATTCAGTACTTC. Encoded protein: CASSKQTSGGLAKNIQYF.

This sequence joins TRBV11-2 and TRBJ2-7; 11 positions agree with TRBD1. CDR3 length: 15 residues. The trim removed 3 bases at V and 3 bases at J, leaving 4 bases unmatched. Germline loops: CDR1 SGHAT, CDR2 FQNNGV. The CDR3 sequence is CASSFTGTGGYEQYF. Written as DNA, the CDR3 is TGTGCCAGCAGCTTCACCGGGACAGGGGGCTACGAGCAGTACTTC.

The chain employs TRBV25-1 and TRBJ2-7; 8 bases line up with TRBD1. Germline CDR1 reads MGHDK; CDR2 reads SYGVNS. J lost 3 bases, V lost 10 bases, and 8 bases had no gene match. This CDR3 spans 13 amino acids. CDR3 in DNA: TGTGCCACTTCGGACAGGGATCTCTACGAGCAGTACTTC. Its translation: CATSDRDLYEQYF.

This clone was seen only once. Here the CDR3 reads CASSLQPGVAGNTIYF. CDR3 coding DNA: TGTGCCAGCAGCTTACAGCCAGGGGTTGCGGGAAACACCATATATTTT. The J gene is TRBJ1-3, the V gene TRBV7-9; tentatively, D is TRBD1 (6 bases). The CDR3 sequence is 16 residues long. CDR1 is SEHNR and CDR2 is FQNEAQ in the germline V gene (reference sequence). Trimming removed 2 bases at V and 4 bases at J, with 15 bases between. Together with reference TRBV7-9 and TRBJ1-3, the CDR3 gives the full variable domain: DTGVSQNPRHKITKRGQNVTFRCDPISEHNRLYWYRQTLGQGPEFLTYFQNEAQLEKSRLLSDRFSAERPKGSFSTLEIQRTEQGDSAMYLCASSLQPGVAGNTIYFGEGSWLTVV.